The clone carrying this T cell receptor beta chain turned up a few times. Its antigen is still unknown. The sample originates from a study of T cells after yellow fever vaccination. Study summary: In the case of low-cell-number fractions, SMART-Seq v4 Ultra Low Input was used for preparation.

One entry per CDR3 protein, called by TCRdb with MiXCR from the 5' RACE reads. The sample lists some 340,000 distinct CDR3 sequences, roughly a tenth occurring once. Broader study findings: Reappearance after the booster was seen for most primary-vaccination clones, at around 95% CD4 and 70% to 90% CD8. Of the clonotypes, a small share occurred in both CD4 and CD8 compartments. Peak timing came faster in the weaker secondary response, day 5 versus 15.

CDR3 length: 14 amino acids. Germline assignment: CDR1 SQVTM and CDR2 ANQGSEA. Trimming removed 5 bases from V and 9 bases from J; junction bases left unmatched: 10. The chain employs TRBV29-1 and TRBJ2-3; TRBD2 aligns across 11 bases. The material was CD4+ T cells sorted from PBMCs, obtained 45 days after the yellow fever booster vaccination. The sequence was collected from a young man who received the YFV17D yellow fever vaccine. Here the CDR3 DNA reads TGCAGCGTTCCTAGCGGGGGGCCCTACAGCACGCAGTATTTT. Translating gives CSVPSGGPYSTQYF.